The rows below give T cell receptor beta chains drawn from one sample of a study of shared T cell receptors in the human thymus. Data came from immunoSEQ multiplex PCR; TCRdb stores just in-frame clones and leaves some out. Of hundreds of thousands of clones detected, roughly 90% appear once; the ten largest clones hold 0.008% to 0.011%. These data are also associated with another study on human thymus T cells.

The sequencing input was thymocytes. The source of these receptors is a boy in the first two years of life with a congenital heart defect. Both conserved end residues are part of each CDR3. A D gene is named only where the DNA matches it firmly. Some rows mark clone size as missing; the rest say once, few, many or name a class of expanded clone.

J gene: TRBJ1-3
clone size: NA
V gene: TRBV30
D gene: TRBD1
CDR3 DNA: TGTGCCTGGAGAGAGGGGGCAGGAAACACCATATATTTT
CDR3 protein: CAWREGAGNTIYF

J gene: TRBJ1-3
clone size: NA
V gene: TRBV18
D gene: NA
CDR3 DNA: TGTGCCAGCTCACCGGGCGGAAACACCATATATTTT
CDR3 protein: CASSPGGNTIYF

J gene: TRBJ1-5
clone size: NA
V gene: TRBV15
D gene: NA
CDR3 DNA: TGTGCCACCAGCGCACAGGGATATAGCAGTCAGCCCCAGCATTTT
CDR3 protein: CATSAQGYSSQPQHF

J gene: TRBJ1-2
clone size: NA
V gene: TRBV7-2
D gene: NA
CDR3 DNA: TGTGCCAGCAGCTGGACTCCCACGGGGTATGGCTACACCTTC
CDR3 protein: CASSWTPTGYGYTF

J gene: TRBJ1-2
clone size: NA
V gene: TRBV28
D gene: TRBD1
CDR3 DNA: TGTGCCAGCAGTCCCCCCGGGACAGCATATGGCTACACCTTC
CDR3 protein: CASSPPGTAYGYTF

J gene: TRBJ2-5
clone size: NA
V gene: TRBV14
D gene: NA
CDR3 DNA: TGTGCCAGCAGCCAAGATCGGCGGCAGAACCAAGAGACCCAGTACTTC
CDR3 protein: CASSQDRRQNQETQYF

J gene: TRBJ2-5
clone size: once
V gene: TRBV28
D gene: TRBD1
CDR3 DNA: TGTGCCAGCAGTCTCCTCCGGGACAGGGTCGAGACCCAGTACTTC
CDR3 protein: CASSLLRDRVETQYF

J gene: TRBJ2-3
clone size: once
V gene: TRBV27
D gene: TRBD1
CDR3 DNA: TGTGCCAGCCGAAGGCCTGGGACAGTCACAGATACGCAGTATTTT
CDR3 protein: CASRRPGTVTDTQYF

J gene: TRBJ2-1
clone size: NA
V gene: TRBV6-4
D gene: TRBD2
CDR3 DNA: TGTGCCAGCAGTGATAGCGGGGACGCTGACAATGAGCAGTTCTTC
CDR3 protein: CASSDSGDADNEQFF

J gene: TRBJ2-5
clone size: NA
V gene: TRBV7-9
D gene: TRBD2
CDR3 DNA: TGTGCCAGCAGCTTAGCAGCTAGCGGGAACGAGACCCAGTACTTC
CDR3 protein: CASSLAASGNETQYF